Sequencing of this T cell receptor (beta chain) was carried out in a study of cytomegalovirus exposure and HLA in healthy donors (TCRdb year 2017). About the full investigation: In an earlier analysis of about 560 of the donors, around 290 Gb of sequence data and 95 million to 130 million unique TCR beta sequences from some 170 million T cells were reported. An early release covering around 630 HLA-typed donors comprised approximately 300 gigabases of sequencing data and tens of millions of unique TCR sequences. Among the roughly 400 genotyped donors, about 85% belonged to the genetic ancestry cluster associated with self-reported Caucasian donors. The study aimed to test whether signatures of past pathogen exposure could be identified by cataloging public T cell receptors. The study profiled the T cell repertoires of 666 subjects by immunosequencing and related them to cytomegalovirus serostatus. Besides the first cohort of approximately 670 subjects, a separate validation cohort made up of 120 different subjects was used. The study combined high-throughput TCR immunosequencing, statistical association of individual TCRs with disease status, and machine learning to predict cytomegalovirus infection status. In a later analysis, previously published TCR beta repertoires from some 640 donors were re-analyzed and high-resolution HLA genotyping was added so that TCR occurrence patterns could be studied. In the later analysis, no new phenotypic data were used to find candidate immune exposures; instead, reliance was placed on TCR beta sequences and their occurrence across donors. To decide whether each TCR beta V gene segment behaved as functional or pseudogenic, an earlier analysis of approximately 590 of the donors relied on high-throughput TCR beta sequencing. Donor age, sex, ethnicity and CMV serostatus were collected together with the repertoire data. A later genetic analysis used genome-wide SNP genotypes for about 65% of the roughly 670 donors, treating that subset as a discovery cohort. Every discovery cohort repertoire had been produced on one sequencing platform. Class I and class II HLA loci were covered by the typing at four-digit resolution. The number of donors typed differed by locus, with roughly 620-640 for A, B, C, DRB1 and DQB1, more than 500 for DQA1, 606 for DPA1, and around 460 for DPB1. Because of strong linkage in the cohort, roughly five DR-DQ haplotypes were treated as single units for association and clustering. Among around 400 genotyped donors of the cohort, an average of around 220,000 unique TCR beta nucleotide sequences was sequenced per donor, of which about 19% were non-productive. General findings and caveats noted by the study authors: In vitro tests confirmed that a few of the cytomegalovirus-associated TCR beta chains recognize cytomegalovirus antigens. The study listed 150 to 200 TCR beta chains as associated with cytomegalovirus. A cluster of highly shared sequence variants was judged likely to be a technical artifact of the sequencing pipeline. While some public TCRs were present in many individuals, most TCR sequences turned up only very rarely across donors. Compared with equally common non-associated chains, HLA-associated TCR beta chains in a later analysis were more clonally expanded and had lower generation probabilities. In this cohort, only TCR beta chains were sequenced, and detectable features were limited by the absence of alpha or paired-chain data. V-gene and J-gene trimming of TCR beta chains was associated with a missense DCLRE1C variant in a later genetic analysis, and the association was replicated in an independent cohort. The authors suggested that the approach could potentially be extended to other disease states and immunological phenotypes. Specific HLA alleles were associated with more than 15,000 TCR beta sequences at a false discovery rate of 0.05 in a later analysis. A later genetic analysis reported fewer N-insertions in productive TCRs among donors in an Asian-associated ancestry cluster than the approximately 670-donor mean. For the cohort, immune exposure information was limited to CMV serostatus. A further reported finding was that TCR beta sequences accurately predicted the HLA-A and HLA-B alleles for most subjects in the first cohort. Strong co-occurrence of HLA alleles, especially DR and DQ, made assigning TCR associations to individual alleles difficult. Several of the top co-occurrence clusters appeared to be linked to parvovirus B19, influenza, CMV and Epstein-Barr virus, according to a later analysis. Cytomegalovirus status was reported to be diagnosed by the classifier with high specificity and sensitivity in both the original and validation cohorts. A later analysis found that TCR association rates varied across HLA loci, with DRB1 alleles showing the most associated TCRs and HLA-C alleles the fewest. Fewer than 20 rarely observed V segments, including chromosome 9 orphons, were excluded from the earlier analysis of almost 600 of the donors because counts were too low. Roughly uniform sequencing depth across donors was assumed in presence/absence analyses, although this assumption may not hold. Because the 87-base-pair reads could not distinguish some IMGT-functional V segments, including TRBV6-2 and TRBV6-3, those segments were excluded. Correlated functional status among segregating V segments might be attributable to linkage disequilibrium, but an unknown experimental factor could not be ruled out. Because some donors lacked HLA typing at each locus, the association tests relied only on the typed subset. Broadly in line with IMGT annotations, most TCR beta V segments showed up in productive rearrangements about 87% or about 30% of the time in an earlier analysis of some 590 of the donors. In a later analysis, most CMV-associated TCR beta chains were found to appear HLA-restricted, with HLA associations seemingly driven largely by CMV exposure.

The cohort was made up of approximately 700 healthy bone marrow donors. Cohort members were all nominally healthy when sampled, although unrecorded immune exposures were likely present. The donor was CMV seropositive and belonged to the group of 250 to 300 seropositive cohort members. A peripheral blood sample was provided by each donor, and peripheral blood mononuclear cells were used for TCR beta sequencing. The Qiagen DNeasy Blood Extraction Kit was used to extract genomic DNA from the blood cell samples. On this clone itself: This clone's antigen is unknown. There are no base qualities to consult, and no much larger clone falls within one base.

The CDR3 runs 19 residues from the cysteine to the phenylalanine. The retained sequence is limited to the CDR3, 57 bases, with the frame set at the first base. Trimming leaves V shorter by 3 bases and J shorter by 0 bases, with the junction holding 13 bases beyond the gene matches. The germline V gene gives CDR1 as SGHDT and CDR2 as YYEEEE. The protocol used for the library was the immunoSEQ multiplex PCR assay. For the multiplex PCR, a mixture combining 60 forward primers for TCR Vbeta segments and 13 reverse primers for TCR Jbeta segments was used. The CDR3 region of rearranged TCR beta genes was amplified from genomic DNA by a multiplex PCR assay. The amplified TCR beta libraries were sequenced on the Illumina HiSeq System as 87-base-pair reads. The authors' analysis ran thus. A later analysis counted around 72 million unique TCR beta chains across the 666 repertoires, and some 11 million of these chains were shared by at least two donors. Raw reads were error-corrected and collapsed into unique sequences by a nearest-neighbor algorithm in which closely related sequences were merged to remove PCR and sequencing errors. CDR3 sequences were aligned to IMGT reference sequences to assign V, D and J gene segments. For a sequence to be retained, a match of at least six nucleotides was required to both a V gene segment and a J gene segment. A rearrangement counted as productive if the CDR3 had no stop codons and remained in frame with V and J, and every other rearrangement counted as non-productive. Following IMGT convention, CDR3 was defined as the stretch from the second conserved V-encoded cysteine up to the conserved J-encoded phenylalanine. In an earlier analysis of roughly 610 of the donors, sequences lacking an unambiguous match to a single V gene segment were excluded. In an earlier analysis of roughly 500 of the donors, V segments were called functional above 56.7% productive rearrangements and were called segregating when the between-donor standard deviation exceeded 5%. A statistical classification framework was developed to diagnose cytomegalovirus status using the catalog of TCR beta chain sequences. In a later analysis, TCR nucleotide sequences were compared against IMGT/GENE-DB human TR gene sequences so that V and J genes could be assigned. The TCRdist pipeline was used in a later analysis to assign CDR3 sequences and most-parsimonious VDJ recombination scenarios. A later analysis defined each TCR beta chain by its CDR3 amino acid sequence plus V-gene family, and excluded reads lacking a unique V-gene family. A later analysis removed 550 to 650 highly shared, low-generation-probability nucleotide sequences to deal with suspected cross-contamination and a sequencing artifact. A later analysis calculated a clonal expansion index for each public chain from normalized within-repertoire ranks of inferred template counts. Generation probabilities in a later analysis came from a VDJ recombination model fitted to out-of-frame rearrangements, and those results were checked against IGoR. In a later analysis, hypergeometric tests were used to score TCR-TCR, TCR-HLA and TCR-CMV co-occurrence, with a repertoire-size bias correction applied to TCR pairs. To estimate false discovery rates, a later analysis permuted the HLA or CMV assignments 20 times. In a later analysis, co-occurring TCRs were grouped using DBSCAN, with TCRdist sequence similarity added in when clustering inside HLA-allele-positive subsets. For co-occurrence clustering, repertoires with fewer than 30,000 or more than 120,000 public chains were excluded, along with roughly 5 repertoires with anomalous nucleotide sharing. In TCRdb, the immuneACCESS table is reduced to in-frame sequences with V and J assigned. These tables do not hold every clone; where another copy was compared, an unresolved V gene accounts for under half, and the others remain unexplained. The DNA was the basis for D and trimming; V, J and clone size are from that table. The sample table contains 100,000 to 150,000 clones; only one count was recorded for 70% to 85% of them. Less than 4% of the sample goes to the ten largest clones.

The sample consisted of PBMCs. The rearranged segments are TRBV5-6 and TRBJ2-4, with TRBD2 matching 9 junction bases. The sequence was obtained from a man between 40 and 49 years old in good health and CMV-seropositive. The CDR3 reads as follows: CASSSAIAGGLLAKNIQYF. The nucleotide sequence reads TGTGCCAGCAGCTCTGCCATTGCGGGGGGGCTACTAGCCAAAAACATTCAGTACTTC.